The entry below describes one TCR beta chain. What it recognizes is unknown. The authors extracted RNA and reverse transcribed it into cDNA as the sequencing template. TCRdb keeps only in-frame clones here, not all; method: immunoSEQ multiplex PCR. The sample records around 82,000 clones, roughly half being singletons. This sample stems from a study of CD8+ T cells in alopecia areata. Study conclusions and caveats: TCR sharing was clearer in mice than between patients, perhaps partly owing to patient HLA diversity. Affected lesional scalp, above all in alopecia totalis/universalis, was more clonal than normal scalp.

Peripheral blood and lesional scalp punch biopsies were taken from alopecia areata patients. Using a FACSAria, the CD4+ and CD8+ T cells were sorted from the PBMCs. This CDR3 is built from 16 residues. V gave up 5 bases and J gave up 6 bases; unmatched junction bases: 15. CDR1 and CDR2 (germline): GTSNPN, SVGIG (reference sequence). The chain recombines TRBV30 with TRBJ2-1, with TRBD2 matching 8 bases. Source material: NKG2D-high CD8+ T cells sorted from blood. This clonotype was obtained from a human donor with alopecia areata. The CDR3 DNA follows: TGTGCCTGGGACCCAACTGAGGCGGGGGGCTTCAATGAGCAGTTCTTC. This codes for CAWDPTEAGGFNEQFF.